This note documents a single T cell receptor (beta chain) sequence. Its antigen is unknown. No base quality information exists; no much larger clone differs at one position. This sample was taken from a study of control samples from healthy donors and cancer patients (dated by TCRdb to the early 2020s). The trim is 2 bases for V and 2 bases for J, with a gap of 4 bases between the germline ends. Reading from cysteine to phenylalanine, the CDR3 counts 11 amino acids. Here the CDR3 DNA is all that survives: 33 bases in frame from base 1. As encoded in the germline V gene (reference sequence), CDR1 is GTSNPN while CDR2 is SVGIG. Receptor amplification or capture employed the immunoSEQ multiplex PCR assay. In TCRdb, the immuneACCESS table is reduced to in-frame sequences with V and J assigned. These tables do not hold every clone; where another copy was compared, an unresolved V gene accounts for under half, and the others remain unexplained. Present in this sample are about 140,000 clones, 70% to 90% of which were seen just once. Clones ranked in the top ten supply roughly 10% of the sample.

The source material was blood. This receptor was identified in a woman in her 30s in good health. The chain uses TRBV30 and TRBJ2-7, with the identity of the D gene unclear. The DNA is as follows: TGTGCCTGGAGTTTAACCTACGAGCAGTACTTC. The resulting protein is CAWSLTYEQYF.